This T cell receptor (beta chain) was captured by sequencing in a study of siplizumab effects on memory and regulatory T cells. CDR3 length: 14 amino acids. Germline V lookup: CDR1 SGHVS, CDR2 FNYEAQ. Trimming left V 1 base short and J 2 bases short, with 8 bases between. The study's findings and limits: Naive T cells, seemingly more diverse than memory cells, seemed major alloresponse contributors.

Worth noting for this clone: Its antigen is as yet unknown.

Libraries were prepared by immunoSEQ multiplex PCR; TCRdb keeps only in-frame clonotypes and omits some of them. Of about 100,000 clones in the sample, about 95% were seen once. This clonotype originated in a human donor in good health. The rearrangement links TRBV7-6 to TRBJ1-1; D not certain. Sequencing was performed on non-Treg CD4+ T cells sorted from blood. The CDR3 DNA follows: TGTGCCAGCAGCTTAGGTGGGTCTAACACTGAAGCTTTCTTT. Its protein is CASSLGGSNTEAFF. Together with reference TRBV7-6 and TRBJ1-1, the CDR3 gives the full variable domain: GAGVSQSPRYKVTKRGQDVALRCDPISGHVSLYWYRQALGQGPEFLTYFNYEAQQDKSGLPNDRFSAERPEGSISTLTIQRTEQRDSAMYRCASSLGGSNTEAFFGQGTRLTVV.